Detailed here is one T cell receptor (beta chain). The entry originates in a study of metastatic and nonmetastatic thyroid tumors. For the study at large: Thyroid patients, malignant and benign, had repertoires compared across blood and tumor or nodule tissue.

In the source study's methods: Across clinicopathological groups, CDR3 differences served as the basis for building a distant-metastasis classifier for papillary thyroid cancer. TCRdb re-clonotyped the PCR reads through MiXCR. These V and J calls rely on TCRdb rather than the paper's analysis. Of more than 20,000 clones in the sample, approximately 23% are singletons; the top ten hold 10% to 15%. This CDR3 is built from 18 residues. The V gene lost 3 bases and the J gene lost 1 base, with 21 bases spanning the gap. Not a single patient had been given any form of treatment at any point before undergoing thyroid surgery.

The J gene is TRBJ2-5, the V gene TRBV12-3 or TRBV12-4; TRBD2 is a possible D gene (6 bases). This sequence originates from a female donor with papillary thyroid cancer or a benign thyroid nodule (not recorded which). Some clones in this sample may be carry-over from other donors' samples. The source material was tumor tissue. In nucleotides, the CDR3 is TGTGCCAGCAGTTTTGCGAAGACTAGTTTTTTTTCCCAAGAGACCCAGTACTTC. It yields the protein CASSFAKTSFFSQETQYF.